The present T cell receptor (beta chain) was sequenced within a study of regulatory T cells in long-lasting Graves disease. Study-wide points: Persistent-disease Graves' patients showed less TCR diversity than new cases. Analyses excluded thyroid tissue, covering peripheral blood alone. The study found persistent patients shared more public clonotypes (roughly 3,000) than new patients (about 990). Persistent disease was characterized by preferential usage of TRBV28, TRBJ1-2 and TRBJ2-5.

This clonotype was seen a handful of times. The target antigen is unknown. This CDR3 has 13 amino acids. Germline V CDR1 and CDR2: LGHDT, YNNKEL (reference sequence). V shed 3 bases and J shed 0 bases, with 6 bases lying between them. For TCR beta, libraries came from iRepertoire HTBI primers and Arm-PCR of CDR3 regions. One entry per CDR3 protein results from TCRdb running MiXCR on the multiplex PCR reads. The sample shows about 470,000 distinct CDR3 sequences, about a fifth of them seen only once. Time point meaning: persistent/refractory GD, antithyroid drugs over 5 years with positive TRAb. TCR sequences were obtained from RNA taken from PBMCs.

V and J are TRBV3-1 and TRBJ2-7, with D maybe TRBD2 (5 bases). The source was peripheral blood mononuclear cells (PBMCs), collected when the disease was refractory, from a patient treated with antithyroid drugs. The sequence derives from a female donor with Graves disease. The CDR3 is CASSHGDSYEQYF. The CDR3 DNA follows: TGTGCCAGCAGCCACGGGGACTCCTACGAGCAGTACTTC.